The clone carrying this T cell receptor (beta chain) was seen many times. Its cognate antigen is unknown. The sample originates from a study of neurological immune-mediated disorders. As to time point: longitudinal time-point 3. Unsorted libraries were generated from 2 million PBMCs. These cells had been stored in RNAlater at -80 C. Study findings and constraints: While HTLV-1-associated myelopathy showed the greatest TCR clonal expansion, multiple sclerosis showed the least, falling below healthy controls. CDR3 amino acid sequences of expanded clones were not shared across subjects, a result suggesting private repertoires in all groups.

CDR3 length equals 15 residues. Germline V gene sequence: CDR1 LGHDT, CDR2 YNNKEL (reference sequence). Trimming took 3 bases from V and 2 from J; bases not matched to a gene: 3. One entry per CDR3 protein results from TCRdb running MiXCR on the 5' RACE reads. The sample records approximately 47,000 distinct CDR3 sequences, approximately 12% being singletons. Sequencing was performed on PBMCs. This sequence was found in a man younger than 45 in good health. The chain combines TRBV3-1 with TRBJ1-4, with 7 positions matching TRBD1. CDR3 coding DNA: TGTGCCAGCAGCCAGGCGACAGGGACTAATGAAAAACTGTTTTTT. Translated, it gives CASSQATGTNEKLFF.